The present T cell receptor beta chain was sequenced within a study of blood T cell repertoires in COVID-19. Turning to the study itself: Nucleic acid was either cDNA or gDNA, and it came from T cells, B-cell-depleted T cells, or PBMCs.

Per the authors' pipeline: Reference gene primer amplification gave nucleated cell count estimates. Assay: immunoSEQ multiplex PCR; the TCRdb copy retains only in-frame clones and omits some. The V and J calls and the clone size are those of that table, but D and trimming were determined from the DNA. The data show 320,000 or so clones, with 85% seen just once and around 1.9% held by the top ten. Germline loops: CDR1 ENHRY, CDR2 SYGVKD. This CDR3 has 18 residues. Trimming shortened V by 10 bases and J by 8 bases, and 35 bases separated the two germline ends. Exposed participants encountered a COVID-19 case during the 2 weeks preceding study entry.

Input material: PBMCs or T cells enriched from blood (not recorded which). This receptor was obtained from a woman aged 30 to 39 who had been exposed to COVID-19. The chain is built from TRBV10-3 and TRBJ1-2; the D gene is possibly TRBD1 (5 bases). The CDR3 region is CATREDLTQGSGWSGYTF. The CDR3 nucleotides read TGTGCCACCCGGGAGGACCTGACGCAGGGTTCAGGCTGGAGCGGCTACACCTTC.